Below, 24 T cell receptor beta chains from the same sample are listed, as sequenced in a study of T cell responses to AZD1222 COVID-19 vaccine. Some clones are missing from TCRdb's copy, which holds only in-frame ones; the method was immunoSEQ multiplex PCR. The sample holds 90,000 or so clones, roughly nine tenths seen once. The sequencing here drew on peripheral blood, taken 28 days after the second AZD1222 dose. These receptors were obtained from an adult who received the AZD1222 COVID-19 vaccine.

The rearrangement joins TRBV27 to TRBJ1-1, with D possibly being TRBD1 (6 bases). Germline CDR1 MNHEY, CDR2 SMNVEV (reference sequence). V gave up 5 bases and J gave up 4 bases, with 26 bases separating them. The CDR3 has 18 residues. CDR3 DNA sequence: TGTGCCAGCAGTCCCCGCCCGGCAGGGGAATATGTGAGCACTGAAGCTTTCTTT. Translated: CASSPRPAGEYVSTEAFF.

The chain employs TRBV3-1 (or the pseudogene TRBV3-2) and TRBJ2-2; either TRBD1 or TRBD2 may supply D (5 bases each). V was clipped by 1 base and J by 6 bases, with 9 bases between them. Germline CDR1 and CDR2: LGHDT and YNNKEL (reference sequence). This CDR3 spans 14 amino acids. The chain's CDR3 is CASSQVGGSGELFF. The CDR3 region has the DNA TGTGCCAGCAGCCAAGTTGGGGGATCCGGGGAGCTGTTTTTT.

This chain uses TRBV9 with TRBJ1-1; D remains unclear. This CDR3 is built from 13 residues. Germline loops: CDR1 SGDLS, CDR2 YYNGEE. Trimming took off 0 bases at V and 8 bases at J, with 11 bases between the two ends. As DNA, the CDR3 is TGTGCCAGCAGCGTAGTTATAGTCCCCGAAGCTTTCTTT. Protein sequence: CASSVVIVPEAFF.

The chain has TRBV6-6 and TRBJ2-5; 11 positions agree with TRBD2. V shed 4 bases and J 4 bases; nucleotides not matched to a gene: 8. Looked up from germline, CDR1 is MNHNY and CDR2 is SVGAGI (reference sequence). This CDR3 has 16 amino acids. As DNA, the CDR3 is TGTGCCAGCAGTTCCATTCCCGGGACTAGCGGAGAGACCCAGTACTTC. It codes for CASSSIPGTSGETQYF.

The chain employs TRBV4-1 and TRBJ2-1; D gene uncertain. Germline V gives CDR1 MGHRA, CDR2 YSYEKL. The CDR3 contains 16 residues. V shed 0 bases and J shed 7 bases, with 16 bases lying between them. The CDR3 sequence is CASSQDTQFYINEQFF. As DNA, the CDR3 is TGCGCCAGCAGCCAAGATACTCAGTTTTATATTAATGAGCAGTTCTTC.

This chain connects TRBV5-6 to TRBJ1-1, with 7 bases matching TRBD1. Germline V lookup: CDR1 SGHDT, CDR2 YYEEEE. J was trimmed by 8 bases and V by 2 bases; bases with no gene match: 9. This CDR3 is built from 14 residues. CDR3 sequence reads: CASSFQGDSREAFF. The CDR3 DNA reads TGTGCCAGCAGCTTCCAGGGGGACAGTCGAGAAGCTTTCTTT.

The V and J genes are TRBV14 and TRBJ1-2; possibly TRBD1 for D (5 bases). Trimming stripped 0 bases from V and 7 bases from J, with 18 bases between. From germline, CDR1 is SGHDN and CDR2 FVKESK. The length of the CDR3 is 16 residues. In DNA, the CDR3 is TGTGCCAGCAGCCAAGATCTCGTCAGGGTTTTGGTTGGCTACACCTTC. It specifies CASSQDLVRVLVGYTF.

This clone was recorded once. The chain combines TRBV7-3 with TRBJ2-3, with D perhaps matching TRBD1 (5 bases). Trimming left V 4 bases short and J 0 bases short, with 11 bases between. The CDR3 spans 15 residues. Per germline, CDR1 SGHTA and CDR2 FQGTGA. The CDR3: CASSYDRSSTDTQYF. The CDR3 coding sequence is TGTGCCAGCAGCTACGACAGATCTAGCACAGATACGCAGTATTTT.

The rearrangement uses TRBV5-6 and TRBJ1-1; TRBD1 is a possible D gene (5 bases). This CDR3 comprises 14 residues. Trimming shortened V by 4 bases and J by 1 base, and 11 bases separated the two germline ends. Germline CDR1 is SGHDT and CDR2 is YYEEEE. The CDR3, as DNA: TGTGCCAGCAGCCCCGGGACGGGGAACACTGAAGCTTTCTTT. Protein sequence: CASSPGTGNTEAFF.

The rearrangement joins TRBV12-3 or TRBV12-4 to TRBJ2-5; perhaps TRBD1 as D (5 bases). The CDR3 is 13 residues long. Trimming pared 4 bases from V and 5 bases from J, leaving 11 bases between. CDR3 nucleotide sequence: TGTGCCAGCAGTTCCCGGCCAGGGGAGACCCAGTACTTC. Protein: CASSSRPGETQYF.

The CDR3: CASSPRDSTYEQYF. CDR3 bases: TGCGCCAGCAGCCCCCGGGACAGCACCTACGAGCAGTACTTC. The chain employs TRBV4-1 and TRBJ2-7; TRBD1 matches 7 bases. This CDR3 has 14 residues. Unmatched junction bases numbered 5, after V lost 4 bases and J lost 2 bases. In germline, CDR1 is MGHRA, CDR2 YSYEKL.

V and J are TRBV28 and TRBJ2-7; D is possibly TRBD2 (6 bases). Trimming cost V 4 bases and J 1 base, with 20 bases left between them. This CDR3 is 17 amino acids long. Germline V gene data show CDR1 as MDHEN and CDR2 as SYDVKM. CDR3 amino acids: CASSSPALGGESYEQYF. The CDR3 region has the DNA TGTGCCAGCAGTTCTCCAGCCTTGGGCGGGGAGTCCTACGAGCAGTACTTC.

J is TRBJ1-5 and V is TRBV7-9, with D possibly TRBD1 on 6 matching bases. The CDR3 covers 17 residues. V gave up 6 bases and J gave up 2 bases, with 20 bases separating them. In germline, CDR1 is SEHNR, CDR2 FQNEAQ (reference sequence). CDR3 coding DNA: TGTGCCAGCAGACCTTCCAGGGGAAGTTCGGGCAATCAGCCCCAGCATTTT. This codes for CASRPSRGSSGNQPQHF.

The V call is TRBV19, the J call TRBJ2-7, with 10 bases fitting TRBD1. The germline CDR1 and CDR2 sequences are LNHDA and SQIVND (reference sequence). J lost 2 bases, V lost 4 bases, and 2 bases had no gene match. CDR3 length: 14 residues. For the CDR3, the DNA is TGTGCCAGTAGTACCGGGACAGGGGCCTACGAGCAGTACTTC. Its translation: CASSTGTGAYEQYF.

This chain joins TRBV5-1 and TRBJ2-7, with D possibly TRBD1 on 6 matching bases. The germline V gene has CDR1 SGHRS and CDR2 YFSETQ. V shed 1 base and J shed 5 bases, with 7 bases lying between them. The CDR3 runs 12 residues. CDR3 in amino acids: CASSLTGNEQYV. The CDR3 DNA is TGCGCCAGCAGCTTGACAGGGAACGAGCAGTACGTC.

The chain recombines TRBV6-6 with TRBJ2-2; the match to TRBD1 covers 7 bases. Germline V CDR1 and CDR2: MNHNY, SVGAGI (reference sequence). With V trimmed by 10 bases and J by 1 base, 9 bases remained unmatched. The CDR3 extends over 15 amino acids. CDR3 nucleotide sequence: TGTGCCATGCGAACGGGACAGAGGAACACCGGGGAGCTGTTTTTT. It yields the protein CAMRTGQRNTGELFF.

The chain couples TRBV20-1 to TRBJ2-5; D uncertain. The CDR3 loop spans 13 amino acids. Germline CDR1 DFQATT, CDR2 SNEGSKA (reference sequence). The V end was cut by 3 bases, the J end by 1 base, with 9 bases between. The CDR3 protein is CSASRSSQETQYF. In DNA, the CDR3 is TGCAGTGCTAGTCGTTCTTCCCAAGAGACCCAGTACTTC.

CDR3 coding DNA: TGTGCCAGCTCACCACCGGGGAATACGCAGTATTTT. As protein: CASSPPGNTQYF. V gene TRBV18 combines with J gene TRBJ2-3, with D hard to call. There are 12 residues in the CDR3. Trimming pared 0 bases from V and 7 bases from J, leaving 5 bases between. In germline, CDR1 is KGHSH, CDR2 LQKENI.

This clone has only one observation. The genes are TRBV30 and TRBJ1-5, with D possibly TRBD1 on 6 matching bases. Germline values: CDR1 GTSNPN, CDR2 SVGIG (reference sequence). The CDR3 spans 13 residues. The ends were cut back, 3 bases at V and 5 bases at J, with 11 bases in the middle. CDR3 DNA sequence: TGTGCCTGGAGCCGGGACACTTATCAGCCCCAGCATTTT. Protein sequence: CAWSRDTYQPQHF.

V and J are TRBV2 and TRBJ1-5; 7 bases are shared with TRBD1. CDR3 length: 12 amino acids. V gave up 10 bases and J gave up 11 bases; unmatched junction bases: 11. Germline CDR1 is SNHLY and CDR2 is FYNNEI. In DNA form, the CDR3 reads TGTGCCACCCAGGGGGGAGGCACGGCCCAGCATTTT. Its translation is CATQGGGTAQHF.

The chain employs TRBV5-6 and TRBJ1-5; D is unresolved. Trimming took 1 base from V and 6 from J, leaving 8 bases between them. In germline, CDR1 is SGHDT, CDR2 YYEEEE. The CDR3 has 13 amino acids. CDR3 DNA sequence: TGTGCCAGCAGCTTGTCGGGGTTTCAGCCCCAGCATTTT. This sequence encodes CASSLSGFQPQHF.

The CDR3: CASSRGQGPYEQYF. CDR3 bases: TGTGCCAGCAGCCGCGGACAGGGCCCATACGAGCAGTACTTC. The genes are TRBV6-5 and TRBJ2-7, with 8 nucleotides matching TRBD1. The CDR3 is 14 amino acids. Unmatched junction bases numbered 8, after V lost 6 bases and J lost 4 bases. Germline values: CDR1 MNHEY, CDR2 SVGAGI.

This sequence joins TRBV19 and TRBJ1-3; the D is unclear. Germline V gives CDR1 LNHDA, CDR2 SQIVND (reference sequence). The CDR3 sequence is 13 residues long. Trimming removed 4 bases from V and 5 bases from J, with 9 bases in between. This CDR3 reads CASSTVGRNTIYF. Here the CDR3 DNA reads TGTGCCAGTAGTACGGTAGGAAGAAACACCATATATTTT.

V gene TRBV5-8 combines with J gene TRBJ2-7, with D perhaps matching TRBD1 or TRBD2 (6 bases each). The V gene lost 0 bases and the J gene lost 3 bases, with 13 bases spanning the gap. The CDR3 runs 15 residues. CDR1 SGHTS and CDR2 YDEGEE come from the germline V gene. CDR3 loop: CASSLVGGVNYEQYV. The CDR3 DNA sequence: TGTGCCAGCAGCTTGGTCGGGGGCGTTAACTACGAGCAGTACGTC.